The 3 T cell receptor beta chains presented below share a single source sample, sequenced in a study of T-cell reconstitution after alpha-beta-depleted transplantation in children. A library of TCRbeta sequences, prepared with unique molecular identifiers, was generated. TCRdb fed the PCR reads into MiXCR, producing one record per CDR3 protein. The table records about 540,000 distinct CDR3 sequences, around 20% of them present only once. The sample here was PBMCs from the stem cell graft donor, taken from the stem cell graft. Receptor source: a human donor who donated a stem cell graft to a child with acute lymphoblastic leukemia.

In regard to this clonotype: This may be a read error, as it is one base from a much larger clone. V usage is TRBV29-1 and J usage is TRBJ1-2; TRBD1 matches at 10 bases. CDR1 and CDR2 from the germline V gene are SQVTM and ANQGSEA. The CDR3 sequence is 14 residues long. The CDR3 bases are TGCAGCGTTGAAGTGGGGGACAGGGGCTATGGCGACACCTTC. Translation gives CSVEVGDRGYGDTF.

The gene calls are TRBV7-9 and TRBJ2-5; D is perhaps TRBD1 or TRBD2 (5 bases each). CDR1 is SEHNR, CDR2 FQNEAQ, per germline (reference sequence). V was trimmed by 4 bases and J by 1 base, leaving 13 bases between them. This CDR3 spans 15 amino acids. The CDR3 nucleotides read TGTGCCAGCAGCTACTCAGGGACGCCCCAAGAGACCCAGTACTTC. This sequence encodes CASSYSGTPQETQYF.

The rearrangement uses TRBV15 and TRBJ2-1, with D hard to call. The germline gives CDR1 LNHNV, CDR2 YYDKDF (reference sequence). The V end was cut by 9 bases, the J end by 3 bases, with 15 bases between. The CDR3 runs to 14 residues. DNA of the CDR3: TGTGCCACGCTCGCTCCTCAGCACTACAATGAGCAGTTCTTC. It translates to CATLAPQHYNEQFF. The entire variable domain, with the rest obtained from reference TRBV15 and TRBJ2-1, is as follows: DAMVIQNPRYQVTQFGKPVTLSCSQTLNHNVMYWYQQKSSQAPKLLFHYYDKDFNNEADTPDNFQSRRPNTSFCFLDIRSPGLGDTAMYLCATLAPQHYNEQFFGPGTRLTVL.